These T cell receptor beta chains were read from a single sample in a study of T cell responses to AZD1222 COVID-19 vaccine. Clones were sequenced by immunoSEQ multiplex PCR, and TCRdb holds only the in-frame ones, with some missing. The repertoire holds 80,000 to 90,000 clones, with 92% as singletons. The source was peripheral blood, collected on day 0 of AZD1222 vaccination. These receptors were taken from an adult in good health. Both conserved end residues are part of each CDR3. D genes are given only for firm matches. For some rows the clone size is stated as once, few or many, or as a class when expanded; others skip it.

TGTGCCAGCAGCCCCCGGGCGGGAGTACGGGAGACCCAGTACTTC	CASSPRAGVRETQYF	NA	TRBD2	TRBJ2-5	TRBV9
TGTGCCAGCAGCCTAGGACTAGCGGGAGGGCAAGGGGAGCAGTACTTC	CASSLGLAGGQGEQYF	NA	TRBD2	TRBJ2-7	TRBV7-2
TGTGCCAGCAGTCCATTCCTAGCGGGAGGGACAGGGGAGACCCAGTACTTC	CASSPFLAGGTGETQYF	NA	TRBD2	TRBJ2-5	TRBV28
TGTGCCAGCGTATCACTTCGAAACACCGGGGAGCTGTTTTTT	CASVSLRNTGELFF	NA	NA	TRBJ2-2	TRBV2
TGTGCCAGCTCACCGAGGGCCGTGGACACCGGGGAGCTGTTTTTT	CASSPRAVDTGELFF	NA	NA	TRBJ2-2	TRBV18
TGTGCCAGCAGCGTAGCGGGACAGGGCTCCGAGCAGTACTTC	CASSVAGQGSEQYF	NA	TRBD1	TRBJ2-7	TRBV9
TGTGCCAGCAGAAAAGGGGACGAGCAGTACTTC	CASRKGDEQYF	NA	NA	TRBJ2-7	TRBV28
TGTGCCAGCAGCCAAGGACGGGAGGGCCACTCCGAGCAGTACTTC	CASSQGREGHSEQYF	NA	TRBD2	TRBJ2-7	TRBV4-2
TGCGCCAGCAGCCAAGAAGGAAGGCAACCGGGAGCTTTCTTT	CASSQEGRQPGAFF	NA	NA	TRBJ1-1	TRBV4-1
TGCGCCAGCAGCCCGGGGACAGGGGGCAAAGGCTACACCTTC	CASSPGTGGKGYTF	NA	TRBD1	TRBJ1-2	TRBV4-3
TGTGCCAGCAGCTCGGGGTATGAGCAGTACTTC	CASSSGYEQYF	NA	NA	TRBJ2-7	TRBV9
TGTGCCAGTAGTTTTAAGCGGGAAAGCACAGATACGCAGTATTTT	CASSFKRESTDTQYF	NA	TRBD2	TRBJ2-3	TRBV19
TGTGCCAGCAGCCTTGCCGGGACAGCGAGCTATAATTCACCCCTCCACTTT	CASSLAGTASYNSPLHF	NA	TRBD1	TRBJ1-6	TRBV28
TGCAGCACGACAGGGGTTGGAAGAAACTATGGCTACACCTTC	CSTTGVGRNYGYTF	NA	TRBD1	TRBJ1-2	TRBV29-1
TGTGCCACCACCCGGGACAGAGATCAGCCCCAGCATTTT	CATTRDRDQPQHF	NA	TRBD1	TRBJ1-5	TRBV19
TGTGCCAGCAGCTACGGGACAGGGGCCTACAATGAGCAGTTCTTC	CASSYGTGAYNEQFF	NA	TRBD1	TRBJ2-1	TRBV5-8
TGTGCCAGCCGGGGGCGGAGCTCCTACGAGCAGTACTTC	CASRGRSSYEQYF	NA	NA	TRBJ2-7	TRBV6-5
TGTGCCAGCAGTGGGCTAGTTACCACCGGGGAGCTGTTTTTT	CASSGLVTTGELFF	NA	NA	TRBJ2-2	TRBV2
TGTGCCACCAGCAGACCGGGCAGGGCGTACAATGAGCAGTTCTTC	CATSRPGRAYNEQFF	NA	NA	TRBJ2-1	TRBV15
TGTGCCAGCAGCTTAGCGCTGTCTAGCGGGAGCTATGAGCAGTTCTTC	CASSLALSSGSYEQFF	NA	TRBD2	TRBJ2-1	TRBV7-2
TGTGCCAGCAGGGGTCGTGGCAGACGAGACACCGGGGAGCTGTTTTTT	CASRGRGRRDTGELFF	once	NA	TRBJ2-2	TRBV11-2
TGTGCCAGCAGCTGGGGACAGGGGCCCGGGACCCAGTACTTC	CASSWGQGPGTQYF	NA	TRBD1	TRBJ2-5	TRBV7-2
TGCGCCAGCAGCTTGGTCCAGGGAGGAAACACCATATATTTT	CASSLVQGGNTIYF	NA	NA	TRBJ1-3	TRBV5-1
TGTGCCAGCAGTCCCCTCGGGGCGGGAGGCGTGACCCAGTACTTC	CASSPLGAGGVTQYF	NA	TRBD2	TRBJ2-5	TRBV28
TGCAGCGTTGCGAACGGGGAGCTGTTTTTT	CSVANGELFF	NA	NA	TRBJ2-2	TRBV29-1
TGTGCCAGCAGCTTAGAATCCGCCCAGCCCCAGCATTTT	CASSLESAQPQHF	NA	NA	TRBJ1-5	TRBV7-8
TGTGCCTCAACAGGGGGCAACACTAGAAACACCATATATTTT	CASTGGNTRNTIYF	NA	TRBD1	TRBJ1-3	TRBV30
TGTGCCAGCAGCGCCGACTTACACAGGGTTGGCTACACCTTC	CASSADLHRVGYTF	NA	NA	TRBJ1-2	TRBV9
TGTGCCAGCGGCCCAGGACAGGGGGCTGAAAAACTGTTTTTT	CASGPGQGAEKLFF	once	TRBD1	TRBJ1-4	TRBV7-9
TGCGCCAGCAGCCCACGGACAGGGTGGGATTCACCCCTCCACTTT	CASSPRTGWDSPLHF	NA	TRBD1	TRBJ1-6	TRBV5-1
TGTGCCAGCAGCCAGAGACCTAGCGGGAGGTCAGATACGCAGTATTTT	CASSQRPSGRSDTQYF	few	TRBD2	TRBJ2-3	TRBV3-1/TRBV3-2
TGTGCCAGCAGCCTGACTAGCGGGAGAGGGGAGACCCAGTACTTC	CASSLTSGRGETQYF	NA	TRBD2	TRBJ2-5	TRBV7-3
TGTGCCAGCAGCCAAGCCACAGGCGGGAATGAGCAGTTCTTC	CASSQATGGNEQFF	NA	NA	TRBJ2-1	TRBV4-2
TGTGCCAGCAGCCCGGGACAGGGGAATGAAAAACTGTTTTTT	CASSPGQGNEKLFF	NA	TRBD1	TRBJ1-4	TRBV3-1/TRBV3-2
TGTGCCAGCAGCTTAGTAGGGACAGGGGAAGAGACCCAGTACTTC	CASSLVGTGEETQYF	NA	TRBD1	TRBJ2-5	TRBV7-6
TGTGCTAGTGGCATAGCGGCATACAATGAGCAGTTCTTC	CASGIAAYNEQFF	NA	NA	TRBJ2-1	TRBV12-5
TGTGCCAGCAGCAAGACTGCCCCCTACGAGCAGTACTTC	CASSKTAPYEQYF	NA	NA	TRBJ2-7	TRBV6-5
TGTGCCAGCGTGGGCTTGACAGGATCCTACGAGCAGTACTTC	CASVGLTGSYEQYF	NA	NA	TRBJ2-7	TRBV25-1
TGTGCCAGCAGCCAAACCCTCAAGGCGGGTGAGGACGAGCAGTACTTC	CASSQTLKAGEDEQYF	NA	NA	TRBJ2-7	TRBV7-2
TGTGCCAGCAGCGTAGGGGACACAGGAAACTATGGCTACACCTTC	CASSVGDTGNYGYTF	NA	NA	TRBJ1-2	TRBV9
TGTGCCAGCAGTTTCGCGTTATTGGCACGGCGGGGCCGGGATACGCAGTATTTT	CASSFALLARRGRDTQYF	NA	NA	TRBJ2-3	TRBV28
TGTGCCAGCATCCTGGGAGGGACAAGCAATCAGCCCCAGCATTTT	CASILGGTSNQPQHF	once	NA	TRBJ1-5	TRBV28
TGTGCCAGCAGCTTAACTGGGTGGGCCGCTGAAGCTTTCTTT	CASSLTGWAAEAFF	NA	NA	TRBJ1-1	TRBV7-3
TGTGCCAGTAGTTCGGGACCCCTCACAGATACGCAGTATTTT	CASSSGPLTDTQYF	NA	NA	TRBJ2-3	TRBV19
TGTGCCAGCAGCTTGCCCCCAATAGGCGCCGGAACCTATAATTCACCCCTCCACTTT	CASSLPPIGAGTYNSPLHF	NA	NA	TRBJ1-6	TRBV5-6
TGTGCCAGCAGTTCTCACAGCGACCGCACAGATACGCAGTATTTT	CASSSHSDRTDTQYF	NA	NA	TRBJ2-3	TRBV6-6
TGCGCCAGCAGCCCCCGGCGGCCAGCGAGACAGGGAACAGATACGCAGTATTTT	CASSPRRPARQGTDTQYF	NA	TRBD1	TRBJ2-3	TRBV5-1
TGTGCCAGCAGTGATCGCCGCTCCTACAATGAGCAGTTCTTC	CASSDRRSYNEQFF	NA	NA	TRBJ2-1	TRBV2
TGTGCCAGCAGACCCGGGACGAATAGCAATCAGCCCCAGCATTTT	CASRPGTNSNQPQHF	NA	NA	TRBJ1-5	TRBV28
TGTGCCAGCAGCCGACCTGGGACTAGCGGAGCAGATACGCAGTATTTT	CASSRPGTSGADTQYF	NA	TRBD2	TRBJ2-3	TRBV9
TGTGCCAGCAGTTTATGGGCCGAGCAGTACTTC	CASSLWAEQYF	NA	NA	TRBJ2-7	TRBV28